This T cell receptor (beta chain) was identified during a study of blood T cell repertoires in COVID-19. The V end was cut by 7 bases, the J end by 4 bases, with 10 bases between. The CDR3 runs to 12 residues. The germline V gene encodes CDR1 SNHLY and CDR2 FYNNEI. Adults between about 18 and 95 years of age took part from fewer than 30 US areas. Participant reports of clinical history set cohort assignment. Cohort 3 donors counted as recovered after two negative PCRs, clearance, or resolved symptoms. Using immunoSEQ multiplex PCR, the repertoire was profiled, and TCRdb retains in-frame clones only, with some absent. The data contain a few hundred thousand clones, around 87% of them singletons.

V gene TRBV2 combines with J gene TRBJ1-2; D gene ambiguous. The origin of this receptor is a man aged 25 to 40 who had recovered from COVID-19. The sample consisted of PBMCs or T cells enriched from blood (not recorded which). This CDR3 reads CASTGRLYGYTF. CDR3 nucleotides: TGTGCCAGCACTGGCCGCCTCTATGGCTACACCTTC.